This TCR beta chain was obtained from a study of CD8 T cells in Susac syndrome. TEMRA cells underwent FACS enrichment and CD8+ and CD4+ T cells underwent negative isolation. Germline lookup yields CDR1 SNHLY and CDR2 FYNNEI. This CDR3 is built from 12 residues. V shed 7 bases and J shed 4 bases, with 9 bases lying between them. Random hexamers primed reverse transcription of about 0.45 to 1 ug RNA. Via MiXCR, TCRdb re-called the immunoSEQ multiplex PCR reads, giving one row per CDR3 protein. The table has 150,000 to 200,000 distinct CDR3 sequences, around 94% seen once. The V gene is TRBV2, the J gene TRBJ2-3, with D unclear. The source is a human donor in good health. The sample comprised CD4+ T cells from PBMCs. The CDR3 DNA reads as TGTGCCAGCAATCTAGTTGCAGATACGCAGTATTTT. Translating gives CASNLVADTQYF.